This TCR beta chain is drawn from a study of blood T cell repertoires in COVID-19. At the level of the study: There were acute and convalescent COVID-19 samples, and they came from the United States, Italy and Spain.

The CDR3 runs to 14 residues. Per the germline V gene, CDR1 is SGHKS and CDR2 is YYEKEE (reference sequence). The V end was cut by 0 bases, the J end by 1 base, with 7 bases between. TCRdb's copy holds only in-frame clones and misses some; the assay was immunoSEQ multiplex PCR. The sample yields approximately 60,000 clones, roughly three quarters seen once. This sequence joins TRBV5-5 and TRBJ1-1, with D perhaps TRBD1 (5 bases). Sequenced input: peripheral blood. The receptor's source is a woman aged 80 or over with active or convalescent COVID-19. DNA of the CDR3: TGTGCCAGCAGCTTGGGCGGGGCGAACACTGAAGCTTTCTTT. Protein: CASSLGGANTEAFF.